The rows below give T cell receptor beta chains drawn from one sample of a study of CD8+CD57+ T cells in acquired aplastic anemia. TCRdb reprocessed the reads with MiXCR, giving one entry per CDR3 protein. Of 200,000 to 250,000 distinct CDR3 sequences detected, 30% to 40% appear once; the ten largest clones hold more than 0.95%. Material: sorted CD4+, CD8+, or CD8+CD57+ T cells (not recorded which) from PBMCs. Receptors were obtained from a human donor in good health, serving as a control. The CDR3 runs from the conserved cysteine through the conserved F or W. A D gene is named only where the DNA matches it firmly. Some rows have no size entry. The others give once, few or many, or a class for an expanded clone.

size: many
D: -
J: TRBJ1-2
V: TRBV2
CDR3: CASSPRAEATNYGYTF
DNA: TGTGCCAGCAGCCCGCGGGCAGAAGCAACAAACTATGGCTACACCTTC

size: -
D: -
J: TRBJ2-1
V: TRBV7-9
CDR3: CASSFARTNEQFF
DNA: TGTGCCAGCAGCTTCGCCAGGACCAATGAGCAGTTCTTC

size: many
D: TRBD1
J: TRBJ1-2
V: TRBV10-3
CDR3: CAISDRGDYGYTF
DNA: TGTGCCATCAGCGACAGGGGCGACTATGGCTACACCTTC

size: many
D: TRBD1
J: TRBJ1-1
V: TRBV6-5
CDR3: CASSVGTGRGAFF
DNA: TGTGCCAGCAGTGTCGGGACAGGGCGCGGAGCTTTCTTT

size: few
D: TRBD1
J: TRBJ1-5
V: TRBV12-3/TRBV12-4
CDR3: CASSLGQGRPPQHF
DNA: TGTGCCAGCAGCCTGGGACAGGGAAGGCCGCCCCAGCATTTT

size: -
D: TRBD1
J: TRBJ1-1
V: TRBV6-2/TRBV6-3
CDR3: CASGYSSGAGQGRKATEAFF
DNA: TGTGCCAGCGGTTACTCGAGCGGGGCGGGACAGGGGAGGAAGGCGACTGAAGCTTTCTTT

size: many
D: -
J: TRBJ1-1
V: TRBV29-1
CDR3: CSVRGGGWNTEAFF
DNA: TGCAGCGTTAGAGGCGGAGGGTGGAACACTGAAGCTTTCTTT

size: many
D: -
J: TRBJ2-3
V: TRBV29-1
CDR3: CSVYTGGGSDTQYF
DNA: TGCAGCGTATACACTGGGGGGGGCTCAGATACGCAGTATTTT

size: -
D: -
J: TRBJ2-1
V: TRBV30
CDR3: CAWSSSELRQFF
DNA: TGTGCCTGGAGTTCTAGCGAGCTCAGGCAGTTCTTC

size: many
D: -
J: TRBJ2-7
V: TRBV7-2
CDR3: CASSFQGLGSYEQYF
DNA: TGTGCCAGCAGCTTCCAAGGTCTGGGAAGCTACGAGCAGTACTTC

size: -
D: -
J: TRBJ1-4
V: TRBV5-5
CDR3: CASSFGTGRENLFF
DNA: TGTGCCAGCAGCTTCGGAACCGGGAGGGAAAACTTGTTTTTT

size: -
D: TRBD2
J: TRBJ2-7
V: TRBV24-1
CDR3: CATSDTTSGVEQYF
DNA: TGTGCCACCAGTGACACGACTAGCGGGGTCGAGCAGTACTTC

size: many
D: -
J: TRBJ2-7
V: TRBV7-3
CDR3: CASSLLPTGTYEQYF
DNA: TGTGCCAGCAGCTTACTTCCGACAGGTACCTACGAGCAGTACTTC

size: many
D: -
J: TRBJ2-7
V: TRBV7-9
CDR3: CASSGGTASYEQYF
DNA: TGTGCCAGCAGCGGAGGGACGGCCTCCTACGAGCAGTACTTC

size: many
D: TRBD2
J: TRBJ2-1
V: TRBV24-1
CDR3: CATSDSGPGGSYNEQFF
DNA: TGTGCCACCAGTGACTCCGGACCGGGGGGATCCTACAATGAGCAGTTCTTC

size: few
D: -
J: TRBJ1-4
V: TRBV5-6
CDR3: CASSLAGVRLFF
DNA: TGTGCCAGCAGCTTGGCGGGGGTTCGACTGTTTTTT

size: -
D: TRBD1
J: TRBJ1-5
V: TRBV2
CDR3: CASVTTGGHQPQHF
DNA: TGTGCCAGCGTTACGACAGGGGGCCATCAGCCCCAGCATTTT

size: -
D: TRBD1
J: TRBJ2-7
V: TRBV2
CDR3: CASSDQGAPLEQYF
DNA: TGTGCCAGCAGTGACCAGGGGGCACCCCTCGAGCAGTACTTC

size: many
D: TRBD1
J: TRBJ1-6
V: TRBV7-9
CDR3: CASSQAPGQGVNSPLHF
DNA: TGTGCCAGCAGCCAAGCTCCGGGACAGGGCGTAAATTCACCCCTCCACTTT

size: -
D: -
J: TRBJ1-5
V: TRBV15
CDR3: CAASRFGQPQHF
DNA: TGTGCCGCCAGCAGATTCGGTCAGCCCCAGCATTTT

size: many
D: TRBD1
J: TRBJ2-3
V: TRBV7-9
CDR3: CASRQGAPDTQYF
DNA: TGTGCCAGTCGACAGGGGGCTCCGGATACGCAGTATTTT

size: -
D: -
J: TRBJ2-4
V: TRBV7-2
CDR3: CASSLTDRPPAYF
DNA: TGTGCCAGCAGCTTAACAGATCGACCACCGGCGTACTTC

size: -
D: -
J: TRBJ2-3
V: TRBV30
CDR3: CAWSVTDTQYF
DNA: TGTGCCTGGAGTGTCACAGATACGCAGTATTTT

size: many
D: -
J: TRBJ1-2
V: TRBV2
CDR3: CASSVITGTEGYTF
DNA: TGTGCCAGCAGCGTAATAACAGGGACGGAGGGCTACACCTTC

size: -
D: -
J: TRBJ2-7
V: TRBV30
CDR3: CAWSSSLDSYEQYF
DNA: TGTGCCTGGAGTTCAAGCCTCGACTCCTACGAGCAGTACTTC

size: many
D: TRBD1
J: TRBJ2-1
V: TRBV2
CDR3: CASRAGGSYNEQFF
DNA: TGTGCCAGCAGGGCAGGGGGAAGCTACAATGAGCAGTTCTTC

size: many
D: -
J: TRBJ1-2
V: TRBV19
CDR3: CASSRGARYGYTF
DNA: TGTGCCAGTAGTAGGGGGGCGCGTTATGGCTACACCTTC

size: few
D: TRBD2
J: TRBJ2-7
V: TRBV15
CDR3: CATSRRTSGYEQYF
DNA: TGTGCCACCAGCAGAAGGACTAGCGGATACGAGCAGTACTTC

size: -
D: TRBD1
J: TRBJ2-2
V: TRBV2
CDR3: CASSGTGHTGELFF
DNA: TGTGCCAGCAGCGGGACAGGTCACACCGGGGAGCTGTTTTTT

size: many
D: -
J: TRBJ1-5
V: TRBV20-1
CDR3: CSARPGTAQPQHF
DNA: TGCAGTGCTAGACCCGGGACGGCTCAGCCCCAGCATTTT

size: once
D: TRBD2
J: TRBJ2-7
V: TRBV2
CDR3: CASSSRAGELSYEQYF
DNA: TGTGCCAGCAGTAGCAGAGCGGGAGAGCTCTCCTACGAGCAGTACTTC

size: -
D: TRBD2
J: TRBJ2-1
V: TRBV5-1
CDR3: CASSRGLVIDEQFF
DNA: TGCGCCAGCAGCCGCGGACTAGTTATTGATGAGCAGTTCTTC

size: -
D: TRBD1
J: TRBJ2-7
V: TRBV19
CDR3: CASSEAGTVLYEQYF
DNA: TGTGCCAGTAGCGAAGCTGGGACAGTCCTCTACGAGCAGTACTTC

size: many
D: -
J: TRBJ1-2
V: TRBV7-9
CDR3: CASSSRAVNYGYTF
DNA: TGTGCCAGCAGCTCCAGGGCAGTTAACTATGGCTACACCTTC

size: -
D: TRBD1
J: TRBJ2-7
V: TRBV6-1
CDR3: CASSRGGQGRYEQYF
DNA: TGTGCCAGCAGCCGAGGGGGACAGGGGAGGTACGAGCAGTACTTC

size: few
D: TRBD2
J: TRBJ2-1
V: TRBV5-1
CDR3: CASSHRLLAGGHYNEQFF
DNA: TGCGCCAGCAGTCATAGACTACTAGCGGGGGGCCACTACAATGAGCAGTTCTTC

size: many
D: -
J: TRBJ1-2
V: TRBV2
CDR3: CASNLVTARGYTF
DNA: TGTGCCAGCAACCTCGTTACGGCTCGCGGCTACACCTTC

size: many
D: TRBD2
J: TRBJ2-7
V: TRBV7-9
CDR3: CASSLVSGGHSYEQYF
DNA: TGTGCCAGCAGCTTAGTTAGCGGGGGTCACTCCTACGAGCAGTACTTC

size: -
D: -
J: TRBJ1-6
V: TRBV18
CDR3: CASSPLASVEGSWNSPLHF
DNA: TGTGCCAGCTCACCATTGGCTTCAGTGGAGGGGTCTTGGAATTCACCCCTCCACTTT

size: -
D: -
J: TRBJ2-7
V: TRBV19
CDR3: CASSIYQGAYEQYF
DNA: TGTGCCAGTAGTATTTATCAGGGAGCCTACGAGCAGTACTTC

size: many
D: TRBD1
J: TRBJ2-2
V: TRBV10-2
CDR3: CASSTGAGELFF
DNA: TGCGCCAGCAGTACAGGGGCCGGGGAGCTGTTTTTT

size: many
D: -
J: TRBJ2-7
V: TRBV6-1
CDR3: CASRQGPDSSYEQYF
DNA: TGTGCCAGCCGTCAGGGTCCGGATAGCTCCTACGAGCAGTACTTC

size: many
D: -
J: TRBJ2-6
V: TRBV19
CDR3: CASTAYSGANVLTF
DNA: TGTGCCAGTACTGCCTACTCTGGGGCCAACGTCCTGACTTTC

size: -
D: -
J: TRBJ1-2
V: TRBV4-1
CDR3: CASSRTGAVTNYGYTF
DNA: TGCGCCAGCAGCCGTACCGGGGCAGTTACTAACTATGGCTACACCTTC

size: -
D: TRBD1
J: TRBJ2-5
V: TRBV10-3
CDR3: CASRDGTARLETQYF
DNA: TGTGCCAGCAGGGATGGGACAGCCCGATTAGAGACCCAGTACTTC

size: -
D: -
J: TRBJ1-2
V: TRBV11-2
CDR3: CASSPAQGTITYGYTF
DNA: TGTGCCAGCAGCCCGGCCCAGGGTACGATTACCTATGGCTACACCTTC

size: few
D: -
J: TRBJ2-2
V: TRBV20-1
CDR3: CSAKNLQTGYTGELFF
DNA: TGCAGTGCTAAAAACCTACAAACAGGGTACACCGGGGAGCTGTTTTTT

size: few
D: -
J: TRBJ2-3
V: TRBV24-1
CDR3: CATRQGFYDTQYF
DNA: TGTGCCACCAGGCAAGGTTTTTACGATACGCAGTATTTT

size: once
D: TRBD1
J: TRBJ2-5
V: TRBV29-1
CDR3: CSVVGGRDQETQYF
DNA: TGCAGCGTTGTAGGGGGCCGTGACCAAGAGACCCAGTACTTC

size: few
D: -
J: TRBJ1-1
V: TRBV6-1
CDR3: CASSARGAANTEAFF
DNA: TGTGCCAGCAGTGCCCGAGGCGCGGCGAACACTGAAGCTTTCTTT

size: -
D: -
J: TRBJ1-6
V: TRBV27
CDR3: CASSLNRVDSPLHF
DNA: TGTGCCAGCAGTTTAAACAGGGTTGATTCACCCCTCCACTTT

size: many
D: TRBD1
J: TRBJ2-2
V: TRBV24-1
CDR3: CATSTGGGGELFF
DNA: TGTGCCACCAGCACAGGGGGCGGCGGGGAGCTGTTTTTT

size: -
D: TRBD2
J: TRBJ2-4
V: TRBV3-1
CDR3: CASSQELGLAGQNIQYF
DNA: TGTGCCAGCAGCCAAGAATTGGGACTAGCGGGGCAAAACATTCAGTACTTC

size: -
D: -
J: TRBJ2-3
V: TRBV10-1
CDR3: CASSEAGRVDTQYF
DNA: TGCGCCAGCAGTGAGGCTGGACGGGTCGATACGCAGTATTTT

size: -
D: -
J: TRBJ1-4
V: TRBV7-3
CDR3: CASSLAAEKLFF
DNA: TGTGCCAGCAGCTTAGCGGCTGAAAAACTGTTTTTT

size: many
D: TRBD2
J: TRBJ2-2
V: TRBV7-2
CDR3: CASSLVAGYTGELFF
DNA: TGTGCCAGCAGCTTAGTAGCGGGGTACACCGGGGAGCTGTTTTTT